Listed here are 26 T cell receptor beta chains from one sample, sequenced in a study of blood T cell repertoires in COVID-19. Sequencing was performed with immunoSEQ multiplex PCR; in TCRdb, only in-frame clones are kept and a portion is missing. The sample has roughly 97,000 clones; about 79% are singletons. Material for sequencing was peripheral blood. The receptors shown here come from a woman older than 75 with active or convalescent COVID-19.

The chain has TRBV9 and TRBJ1-1, with a tentative D call TRBD1 (6 bases). V was pared by 1 base and J by 6 bases, with 10 bases between. Germline CDR1 and CDR2: SGDLS and YYNGEE. CDR3 length: 13 amino acids. The CDR3 DNA reads TGTGCCAGCAGCGTAATTGAGGGGGCTGAAGCTTTCTTT. It codes for CASSVIEGAEAFF.

This chain links TRBV25-1 with TRBJ1-3, with TRBD1 as a possible D gene (5 bases). Germline loops: CDR1 MGHDK, CDR2 SYGVNS. This CDR3 comprises 15 residues. V was clipped by 3 bases and J by 0 bases, with 9 bases between them. The CDR3 region has the DNA TGTGCCAGCAGTGACCGACAGCTCTCTGGAAACACCATATATTTT. This encodes CASSDRQLSGNTIYF.

The chain carries TRBV5-1 and TRBJ2-5; the match to TRBD1 covers 7 bases. This CDR3 has 13 residues. Trimming cost V 5 bases and J 5 bases; bases outside gene matches: 6. Germline values: CDR1 SGHRS, CDR2 YFSETQ. The chain's CDR3 is CASRTGSPETQYF. The CDR3 DNA sequence: TGCGCCAGCAGGACAGGGTCCCCGGAGACCCAGTACTTC.

V and J are TRBV10-3 and TRBJ1-4; maybe TRBD1 (5 bases). The germline CDR1 and CDR2 sequences are ENHRY and SYGVKD. Trimming pared 0 bases from V and 6 bases from J, leaving 17 bases between. The CDR3 is 17 amino acids. The CDR3 DNA reads TGTGCCATCAGTGAGTCAGAGATCCACAGGTCTTATGAAAAACTGTTTTTT. It translates to CAISESEIHRSYEKLFF.

The rearrangement links TRBV5-1 to TRBJ1-1; 8 bases are a match to TRBD1. V trimming: 4 bases; J trimming: 3 bases; junction bases outside the gene matches: 5. Germline values: CDR1 SGHRS, CDR2 YFSETQ. The CDR3 extends over 14 amino acids. CDR3 region: CASSLGTGYTEAFF. The CDR3, as DNA: TGCGCCAGCAGCCTAGGGACAGGTTACACTGAAGCTTTCTTT.

The chain is built from TRBV27 and TRBJ1-4; TRBD1 is a possible D gene (6 bases). The CDR3 has 14 amino acids. V dropped 2 bases and J dropped 6 bases, with 10 bases sitting between them. The germline gives CDR1 MNHEY, CDR2 SMNVEV (reference sequence). CDR3 in amino acids: CASSLEAGDEKLFF. The CDR3 nucleotides read TGTGCCAGCAGTTTAGAAGCAGGGGATGAAAAACTGTTTTTT.

This clone was found once. The rearrangement uses TRBV19 and TRBJ2-7, with no clear D. Trimming removed 4 bases at V and 3 bases at J, with 4 bases between. The CDR3 has 11 amino acids. Germline-derived CDR1 and CDR2 are LNHDA and SQIVND (reference sequence). CDR3 sequence reads: CASSTGYEQYF. The CDR3 coding sequence is TGTGCCAGTAGTACAGGCTACGAGCAGTACTTC.

In this sample, this clone turned up a few times. The CDR3 coding sequence is TGTGCCAGCACCAAGACTGTGATAGGAACTGAAGCTTTCTTT. Translated: CASTKTVIGTEAFF. The chain uses TRBV28 and TRBJ1-1; D is unresolved. V lost 7 bases and J lost 5, with 17 bases in between. The CDR3 loop spans 14 amino acids. The germline V gene has CDR1 MDHEN and CDR2 SYDVKM.

This clone has only one observation. The chain carries TRBV5-1 and TRBJ1-1; 7 positions agree with TRBD1. Germline CDR1 and CDR2: SGHRS and YFSETQ. The CDR3 is 16 residues long. Unmatched junction bases numbered 8, after V lost 3 bases and J lost 0 bases. CDR3 region: CASSYLRGTVNTEAFF. The DNA of the CDR3 is TGCGCCAGCAGCTACCTCCGGGGGACAGTGAACACTGAAGCTTTCTTT. Using reference TRBV5-1 and TRBJ1-1 for the parts outside the CDR3, the full variable domain is KAGVTQTPRYLIKTRGQQVTLSCSPISGHRSVSWYQQTPGQGLQFLFEYFSETQRNKGNFPGRFSGRQFSNSRSEMNVSTLELGDSALYLCASSYLRGTVNTEAFFGQGTRLTVV.

The V call is TRBV11-3, the J call TRBJ2-1; D is undetermined. CDR1 is SGHNT, CDR2 YENEEA, per germline. The CDR3 has 13 residues. Trimming took off 4 bases at V and 7 bases at J, with 11 bases between the two ends. Here the CDR3 reads CASSSPLGNEQFF. CDR3 coding DNA: TGTGCCAGCAGCTCCCCTCTAGGAAATGAGCAGTTCTTC.

The chain links TRBV20-1 to TRBJ1-1; a weak D match, TRBD1 (6 bases). This CDR3 has 11 residues. Germline CDR1 reads DFQATT; CDR2 reads SNEGSKA (reference sequence). The CDR3 DNA sequence: TGCAGAGGACAGCTGAACACTGAAGCTTTCTTT. It yields the protein CRGQLNTEAFF.

This clone appeared a single time. The chain has TRBV5-4 and TRBJ1-1; weak D call: TRBD1 (6 bases). Looked up from germline, CDR1 is SGHNT and CDR2 is YYREEE (reference sequence). The V gene lost 4 bases and the J gene lost 0 bases, with 16 bases spanning the gap. The CDR3 is made up of 16 amino acids. DNA of the CDR3: TGTGCCAGCAGCCCAGGGGCAGGGGTAATGAACACTGAAGCTTTCTTT. This translates into CASSPGAGVMNTEAFF.

The chain recombines TRBV15 with TRBJ2-3; TRBD1 matches at 8 bases. V lost 1 base and J lost 4; bases outside the gene matches: 4. The V gene's germline CDR1 is LNHNV and CDR2 YYDKDF (reference sequence). The CDR3 is made up of 15 amino acids. The CDR3 sequence is CATSRGQGIADTQYF. The DNA of the CDR3 is TGTGCCACCAGCAGAGGACAGGGGATTGCAGATACGCAGTATTTT.

The chain has TRBV29-1 and TRBJ2-5; 7 nucleotides agree with TRBD2. V was clipped by 4 bases and J by 5 bases; unmatched bases: 7. Germline lookup yields CDR1 SQVTM and CDR2 ANQGSEA. The length of the CDR3 is 13 residues. The CDR3 DNA reads as TGCAGCGTTGCCGGCGGGAGTTCGGAGACCCAGTACTTC. Amino acids: CSVAGGSSETQYF.

This clone was detected once. The V and J genes are TRBV6-5 and TRBJ2-1; TRBD2 aligns across 9 bases. The CDR3 spans 16 residues. V lost 0 bases to trimming and J lost 8 bases; unmatched junction nucleotides: 8. Germline-derived CDR1 and CDR2 are MNHEY and SVGAGI. CDR3 sequence (DNA): TGTGCCAGCAGTTACTCGTTTACTAGCGGGTTCCATGAGCAGTTCTTC. Translating it yields CASSYSFTSGFHEQFF.

This clone was counted only a few times. As DNA, the CDR3 is TGTGCCAGTAGTAGCGGGAGGGCCGGGTCAGATACGCAGTATTTT. Amino acids: CASSSGRAGSDTQYF. The rearrangement links TRBV19 to TRBJ2-3, with 9 bases that match TRBD2. Germline-derived CDR1 and CDR2 are LNHDA and SQIVND (reference sequence). V trimming: 4 bases; J trimming: 4 bases; junction bases outside the gene matches: 6. The length of the CDR3 is 15 residues. The variable domain in full, completed from reference TRBV19 and TRBJ2-3, reads DGGITQSPKYLFRKEGQNVTLSCEQNLNHDAMYWYRQDPGQGLRLIYYSQIVNDFQKGDIAEGYSVSREKKESFPLTVTSAQKNPTAFYLCASSSGRAGSDTQYFGPGTRLTVL.

On this clone: Sequence at one end of the junction differs from germline and may be a read error. The chain joins TRBV19 to TRBJ2-3; TRBD2 matches 9 bases. The CDR3 consists of 13 residues. Germline lookup yields CDR1 LNHDA and CDR2 SQIVND (reference sequence). CDR3 nucleotides: TGTGCCAGTAGTATAGATTTTTGGACTAGCGCTTTTTTT. Protein: CASSIDFWTSAFF.

This chain uses TRBV6-5 with TRBJ1-1, with 8 bases matching TRBD1. The ends lost 4 bases at V and 6 bases at J; junction bases unmatched: 10. The CDR3 is 15 amino acids. Germline assignment: CDR1 MNHEY and CDR2 SVGAGI. CDR3 in DNA: TGTGCCAGCAGTTTTTCCGCAGGGGGCTGGGCTGAAGCTTTCTTT. Its translation: CASSFSAGGWAEAFF.

The chain joins TRBV28 to TRBJ2-7, with 9 nucleotides matching TRBD1. The CDR3 covers 14 residues. V shed 5 bases, J shed 5 bases, and the junction held 7 bases outside the gene matches. Germline-derived CDR1 and CDR2 are MDHEN and SYDVKM. The CDR3 loop reads CASSQGDREDEQYF. CDR3 bases: TGTGCCAGCAGTCAAGGGGACAGGGAGGACGAGCAGTACTTC.

The gene calls are TRBV11-3 and TRBJ1-1, with D unresolved. Germline CDR1 SGHNT, CDR2 YENEEA. Trimming cost V 5 bases and J 5 bases, with 6 bases left between them. This CDR3 has 11 residues. DNA for the CDR3: TGTGCCAGCAGCCCCCGTACTGAAGCTTTCTTT. This codes for CASSPRTEAFF.

V is TRBV3-1 (or the pseudogene TRBV3-2) and J is TRBJ1-6; maybe TRBD1 (5 bases). There are 14 residues in the CDR3. Germline V lookup: CDR1 LGHDT, CDR2 YNNKEL (reference sequence). V was shortened by 4 bases and J by 10 bases, with 14 bases between the two germline ends. As DNA, the CDR3 is TGTGCCAGCAGCCCCGAGATAAGGGGATCACCCCTCCACTTT. As protein: CASSPEIRGSPLHF.

This chain connects TRBV2 to TRBJ1-5, with TRBD1 as a possible D gene (5 bases). Trimming took 4 bases from V and 7 from J, leaving 14 bases between them. CDR1 is SNHLY and CDR2 is FYNNEI in the germline V gene. There are 14 residues in the CDR3. CDR3 sequence (DNA): TGTGCCAGCAGTGTATTTGGGGCAAAACAGCCCCAGCATTTT. This sequence encodes CASSVFGAKQPQHF. Combining the CDR3 with reference TRBV2 and TRBJ1-5 gives the whole variable domain EPEVTQTPSHQVTQMGQEVILRCVPISNHLYFYWYRQILGQKVEFLVSFYNNEISEKSEIFDDQFSVERPDGSNFTLKIRSTKLEDSAMYFCASSVFGAKQPQHFGDGTRLSIL.

Regarding this clone: Mismatch with germline at one junction end may stem from a read error. The chain recombines TRBV28 with TRBJ1-1; unclear D gene. The CDR3 totals 14 residues. Germline loops: CDR1 MDHEN, CDR2 SYDVKM. The CDR3 nucleotides read TGTGCCAGCAGTTTATATTCGGGGAACGCTGAAGCTTTCTTT. This sequence encodes CASSLYSGNAEAFF.

V is TRBV29-1 and J is TRBJ2-4, with D possibly matching TRBD2 (5 bases). From germline, CDR1 is SQVTM and CDR2 ANQGSEA. Trimming took off 6 bases at V and 9 bases at J, with 18 bases between the two ends. The CDR3 covers 13 residues. The CDR3 is CSVTKTGESIQYF. In nucleotides, the CDR3 is TGCAGCGTGACGAAGACCGGGGAAAGCATTCAGTACTTC.

This rearrangement joins TRBV19 to TRBJ2-5, with a possible D match to TRBD1 (6 bases). The CDR3 is 13 residues long. Trimming took off 7 bases at V and 4 bases at J, with 13 bases between the two ends. Germline CDR1 and CDR2: LNHDA and SQIVND (reference sequence). The CDR3 loop reads CASTLGQRETQYF. The CDR3 coding sequence is TGTGCCAGTACCCTCGGACAGCGAGAGACCCAGTACTTC.

This sequence joins TRBV6-1 and TRBJ2-3; the match to TRBD2 covers 8 bases. The V segment lost 3 bases and the J segment 4 bases; nucleotides outside the gene matches: 6. Germline V gene data show CDR1 as MNHNS and CDR2 as SASEGT. This CDR3 comprises 15 residues. The CDR3: CASSDRPGGPDTQYF. The CDR3, as DNA: TGTGCCAGCAGTGATCGCCCGGGAGGGCCAGATACGCAGTATTTT.